This TCR beta chain was captured by sequencing in a study of T cell repertoires in cytomegalovirus infection. Turning to the study itself: It was recently identified HLA-C-restricted and well-studied HLA-B-restricted CMV epitopes that the study used. In public TCR beta signatures, there were indications of both CMV infection and matching HLA type.

Regarding the study as a whole: In two of eight donors, the top clonotype was HLA-C-restricted CMV-specific.

V was clipped by 7 bases and J by 4 bases; unmatched bases: 9. This CDR3 region has 15 residues. Germline V lookup: CDR1 MDHEN, CDR2 SYDVKM. About this clonotype: Its antigen is currently unknown.

TCRdb independently ran MiXCR on the reads; one entry per CDR3 protein. The data show 100,000 to 150,000 distinct CDR3 sequences, approximately 30% seen once. The chain is built from TRBV28 and TRBJ1-5; TRBD1 agrees at 8 bases. This TCR was recovered from a human donor in good health (CMV status not recorded). Some clones in this sample may be carry-over from other donors' samples. Sequencing was performed on CD8+ T cells from cultured PBMCs, taken from culture after CMV antigen stimulation. The chain's CDR3 is CASTETGVENQPQHF. DNA for the CDR3: TGTGCCAGCACCGAGACAGGGGTTGAAAATCAGCCCCAGCATTTT.